This T cell receptor (beta chain) is from a study of blood T cell repertoires in COVID-19. V lost 4 bases and J lost 7, with 22 bases in between. Germline V CDR1 and CDR2: LGHNT, FRNRAP. The CDR3 runs to 16 residues. Original data processing: From reference gene primer amplification, estimates of nucleated cell counts were derived. Using immunoSEQ multiplex PCR, the repertoire was profiled, and TCRdb retains in-frame clones only, with some absent. That table furnishes V, J and clone size, whereas the DNA furnished D and trimming. The table has some 130,000 clones, around 73% seen once. Sequenced: peripheral blood. The genes are TRBV12-5 and TRBJ1-2; tentative D call: TRBD1 (6 bases). The receptor's source is a man aged 60 to 75 who had recovered from COVID-19. This chain's CDR3 is CASGSGSEGGLGGYTF. The CDR3 nucleotides are TGTGCTAGTGGTTCCGGCTCAGAAGGGGGTCTGGGTGGCTACACCTTC.